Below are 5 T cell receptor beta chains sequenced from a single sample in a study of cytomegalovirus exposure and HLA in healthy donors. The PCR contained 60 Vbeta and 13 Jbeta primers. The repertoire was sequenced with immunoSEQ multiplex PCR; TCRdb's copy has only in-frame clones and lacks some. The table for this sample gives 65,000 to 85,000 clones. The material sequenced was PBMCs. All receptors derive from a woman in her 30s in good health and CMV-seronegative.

The CDR3 is CATSRALAGVSTDTQYF. The CDR3 DNA reads as TGTGCCACCAGCAGAGCACTAGCGGGAGTTTCTACAGATACGCAGTATTTT. V and J are TRBV15 and TRBJ2-3; 11 bases are a match to TRBD2. Looked up from germline, CDR1 is LNHNV and CDR2 is YYDKDF (reference sequence). After removal of 1 base from V and 3 bases from J, the junction contained 6 bases not matched to a gene. CDR3 length: 17 amino acids. Complete variable domain (other parts from reference TRBV15 and TRBJ2-3): DAMVIQNPRYQVTQFGKPVTLSCSQTLNHNVMYWYQQKSSQAPKLLFHYYDKDFNNEADTPDNFQSRRPNTSFCFLDIRSPGLGDTAMYLCATSRALAGVSTDTQYFGPGTRLTVL.

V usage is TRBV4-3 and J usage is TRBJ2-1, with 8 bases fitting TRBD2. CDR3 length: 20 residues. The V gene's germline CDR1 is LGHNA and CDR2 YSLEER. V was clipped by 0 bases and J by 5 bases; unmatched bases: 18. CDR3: CASSQDEEGRSGALHNEQFF. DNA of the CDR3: TGCGCCAGCAGCCAAGATGAAGAGGGTCGTAGCGGGGCCCTTCACAATGAGCAGTTCTTC.

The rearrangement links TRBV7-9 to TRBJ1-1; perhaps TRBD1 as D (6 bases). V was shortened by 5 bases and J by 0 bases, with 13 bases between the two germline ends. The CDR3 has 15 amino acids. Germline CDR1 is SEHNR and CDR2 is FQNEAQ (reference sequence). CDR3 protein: CASSAADSLNTEAFF. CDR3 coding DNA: TGTGCCAGCAGCGCAGCGGACAGCTTGAACACTGAAGCTTTCTTT. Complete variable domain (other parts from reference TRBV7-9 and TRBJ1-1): DTGVSQNPRHKITKRGQNVTFRCDPISEHNRLYWYRQTLGQGPEFLTYFQNEAQLEKSRLLSDRFSAERPKGSFSTLEIQRTEQGDSAMYLCASSAADSLNTEAFFGQGTRLTVV.

The CDR3 loop is CASSSSTGGQPQHF. The CDR3 DNA reads as TGTGCCAGCAGCTCGTCCACCGGCGGTCAGCCCCAGCATTTT. The gene calls are TRBV7-9 and TRBJ1-5; D gene uncertain. Trimming shortened V by 4 bases and J by 6 bases, and 13 bases separated the two germline ends. This CDR3 is built from 14 residues. Per germline, CDR1 SEHNR and CDR2 FQNEAQ (reference sequence).

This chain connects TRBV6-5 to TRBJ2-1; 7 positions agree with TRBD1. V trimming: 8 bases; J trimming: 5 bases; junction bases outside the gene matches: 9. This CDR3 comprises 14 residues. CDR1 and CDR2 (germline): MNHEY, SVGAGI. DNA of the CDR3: TGTGCCAGCGGCTCCAGGGGGTATCACAATGAGCAGTTCTTC. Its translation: CASGSRGYHNEQFF.